The T cell receptor beta chain described here comes from a study of T cells of healthy individuals. The CDR3 runs 14 residues. J gave up 2 bases and V 10 bases, and 5 bases lay outside the gene matches. Looked up from germline, CDR1 is MNHNY and CDR2 is SVGAGI (reference sequence). In its sample, this clonotype was seen a few times. TCRdb reprocessed the 5' RACE reads via MiXCR and lists one record per CDR3 protein. The table has 63,000 or so distinct CDR3 sequences, roughly 16% seen once. This chain uses TRBV6-6 with TRBJ1-6; 7 nucleotides agree with TRBD1. The source is a human donor in good health. CDR3 DNA sequence: TGTGCCACCGTCGGGACAGCCTATAATTCACCCCTCCACTTT. Translation gives CATVGTAYNSPLHF.